This TCR beta chain was retrieved from a study of blood T cell repertoires in COVID-19 (dated by TCRdb to 2018 to 2020). For the study in its entirety: Collaborator samples came from the United States, Italy and Spain and covered acute and convalescent phases of COVID-19. The dataset comprised deeply sampled blood TCRbeta repertoires from subjects exposed to, actively infected with, or recovered from COVID-19. The prospective study material was composed of cDNA or gDNA derived from T cells, B-cell-depleted T cells, or PBMCs. Nearly every sample came with metadata listing a de-identified subject ID, COVID-19 status, age in years and sex. The repertoires were released in a freely available public database intended as a resource for research on the immune response to SARS-CoV-2. Where available, HLA class I and class II types were obtained from metadata supplied by the sample provider rather than from assay-based typing. The samples were drawn from the first 160 participants of the ongoing ImmuneRACE study and from under 1,500 subjects provided by 6 global collaborators.

In the case of this clone: The clone's antigen remains unknown. One base away there is no much larger clone; base qualities are not given.

General study outcomes and caveats: Clinical and demographic metadata were provided uncurated, with the amount varying by source and participant.

The germline V gene gives CDR1 as KGHSH and CDR2 as LQKENI. From cysteine to phenylalanine, the CDR3 is 17 amino acids long. The only DNA kept is the CDR3, 51 bases in frame from the first base. The germline ends are 15 bases apart after V is trimmed by 3 bases and J by 0 bases. Collaborating institutions collected whole blood in K2EDTA tubes following their own protocols. Collaborator samples were shipped for TCRbeta analysis as frozen whole blood, isolated PBMCs, or DNA extracted from either sample type. TCRbeta CDR3 regions were amplified from genomic DNA using the immunoSEQ Assay, a bias-controlled multiplex PCR. Per the original workflow: The number of nucleated cells in each sample was estimated from the amplification of reference gene primers within the assay. To quantify the absolute abundance of each unique TCRbeta CDR3 rearrangement, sequence reads were collapsed and filtered. For each sample, productive Simpson clonality was calculated as the square root of Simpson's diversity index over productive rearrangements. The table comes from immuneACCESS by way of TCRdb, which keeps in-frame sequences with V and J called. Part of the clones is missing from these tables; in studies checked, under half for an unresolved V gene and the rest for unknown reasons. V, J and clone size are those of that table, while D and trimming were read from the DNA. This sample holds about 220,000 clones; about 86% were observed only once. 2% to 2.5% of the sample is held by the ten biggest clonotypes.

The sequencing sample was made of peripheral blood. This receptor was identified in a woman aged 55-69 years with acute or convalescent COVID-19. The V and J segments used are TRBV18 and TRBJ1-3, and perhaps TRBD1 as D gene, on 6 matching bases. The encoded CDR3 is CASSPLPDRSSGNTIYF. The DNA sequence is TGTGCCAGCTCACCTCTCCCCGACAGGTCCTCTGGAAACACCATATATTTT.